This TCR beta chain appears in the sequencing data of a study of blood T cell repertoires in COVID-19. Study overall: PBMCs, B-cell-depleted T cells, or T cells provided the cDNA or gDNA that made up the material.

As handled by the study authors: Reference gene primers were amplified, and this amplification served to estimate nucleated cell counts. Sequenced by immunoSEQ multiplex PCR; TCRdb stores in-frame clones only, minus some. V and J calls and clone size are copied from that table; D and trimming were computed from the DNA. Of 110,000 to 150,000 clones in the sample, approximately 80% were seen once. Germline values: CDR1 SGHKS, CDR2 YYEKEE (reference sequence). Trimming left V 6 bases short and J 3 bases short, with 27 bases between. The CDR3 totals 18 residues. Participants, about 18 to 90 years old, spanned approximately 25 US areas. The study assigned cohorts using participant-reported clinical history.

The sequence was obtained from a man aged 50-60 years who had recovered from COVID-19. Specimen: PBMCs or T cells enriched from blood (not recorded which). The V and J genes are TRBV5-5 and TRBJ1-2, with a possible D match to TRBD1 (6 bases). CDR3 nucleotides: TGTGCCAGCACCCTAAAAGACGAGACAGGCCGTCCCTACTATGGCTACACCTTC. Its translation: CASTLKDETGRPYYGYTF.